One sample yielded the 32 T cell receptor beta chains listed below, sequenced in a study of a mutant IDH1 vaccine in newly diagnosed glioma. The assay was immunoSEQ multiplex PCR, and TCRdb's table has in-frame clones only and misses some. The profile covers about 46,000 clones, with about 92% appearing a single time and 2% to 2.5% taken by the ten largest. No antigen has been identified for these receptors. Time point here: week 35, safety follow-up. Every vaccination contained 300 ug of the mutant IDH1 20-mer peptide and was paired with topical imiquimod. This specimen was PBMCs, taken from a glioma patient whose treatment included an IDH1 peptide vaccine. The receptors come from a man aged 50 to 60 with glioma.

This clone was seen a single time. J is TRBJ2-1 and V is TRBV27; the D is unclear. V dropped 5 bases and J dropped 4 bases, with 6 bases sitting between them. This CDR3 is 12 amino acids long. The germline CDR1 and CDR2 sequences are MNHEY and SMNVEV (reference sequence). CDR3 bases: TGTGCCAGCAGTCCACGATACAATGAGCAGTTCTTC. This sequence encodes CASSPRYNEQFF.

The gene calls are TRBV5-1 and TRBJ2-2; 10 nucleotides agree with TRBD1. The CDR3 length is 14 residues. Trimming cost V 3 bases and J 5 bases; bases outside gene matches: 1. Per the germline V gene, CDR1 is SGHRS and CDR2 is YFSETQ. Here the CDR3 reads CASSSGQGTGELFF. The CDR3 bases are TGCGCCAGCAGCTCGGGACAGGGGACCGGGGAGCTGTTTTTT.

This chain joins TRBV9 and TRBJ2-7; no firm D call. Trimming took off 4 bases at V and 6 bases at J, with 14 bases between the two ends. This CDR3 contains 13 residues. Germline CDR1 is SGDLS and CDR2 is YYNGEE. The CDR3 coding sequence is TGTGCCAGCAGCCCATCATTGGAGAGCGAGCAGTACTTC. It translates to CASSPSLESEQYF.

The chain carries TRBV6-1 and TRBJ1-1; D not resolved. The CDR3 is 13 residues long. Trimming left V 1 base short and J 1 base short, with 4 bases between. Germline V gives CDR1 MNHNS, CDR2 SASEGT. CDR3 in DNA: TGTGCCAGCAGTGAAGTCGAGAACACTGAAGCTTTCTTT. Amino acid sequence: CASSEVENTEAFF.

Here the CDR3 DNA reads TGCGCCAGCAGCTTGGATGGTAGCGGGAGCCAAGAGACCCAGTACTTC. This gives the protein CASSLDGSGSQETQYF. V is TRBV5-1 and J is TRBJ2-5; 9 bases fit TRBD2. This CDR3 comprises 16 residues. V lost 0 bases to trimming and J lost 1 base; unmatched junction nucleotides: 4. CDR1 and CDR2 (germline): SGHRS, YFSETQ.

This clone appeared once. The chain has TRBV5-4 and TRBJ1-2; the match to TRBD1 covers 9 bases. The germline V gene has CDR1 SGHNT and CDR2 YYREEE (reference sequence). The trim removed 0 bases at V and 8 bases at J, leaving 5 bases unmatched. This CDR3 has 14 amino acids. The CDR3 region is CASSLAGQGMGYTF. CDR3 coding DNA: TGTGCCAGCAGCTTGGCCGGACAGGGGATGGGCTACACCTTC.

J is TRBJ2-7 and V is TRBV11-2, with 9 bases identical to TRBD1. The CDR3 loop spans 13 amino acids. Germline CDR1 and CDR2: SGHAT and FQNNGV. Trimming took 5 bases from V and 6 from J; bases not matched to a gene: 5. As DNA, the CDR3 is TGTGCCAGCAGCCCGGGACAGGGCTTCGAGCAGTACTTC. Translating gives CASSPGQGFEQYF.

J is TRBJ2-7 and V is TRBV10-2; D is uncertain. The V and J ends lost 6 bases and 10 bases respectively, with 16 bases between them. The CDR3 totals 12 residues. Germline CDR1 WSHSY, CDR2 SAAADI. CDR3 loop: CASRDLTRAQYF. Written as DNA, the CDR3 is TGCGCCAGCAGGGACCTAACAAGGGCCCAGTACTTC.

V gene TRBV19 combines with J gene TRBJ2-5; D gene uncertain. The CDR3 extends over 13 amino acids. The V and J ends lost 3 bases and 2 bases respectively, with 7 bases between them. Germline V gene lookup returns CDR1 LNHDA and CDR2 SQIVND (reference sequence). CDR3 loop: CASSILEQETQYF. In DNA form, the CDR3 reads TGTGCCAGTAGTATTCTAGAGCAAGAGACCCAGTACTTC. Full variable domain (missing parts from reference TRBV19 and TRBJ2-5): DGGITQSPKYLFRKEGQNVTLSCEQNLNHDAMYWYRQDPGQGLRLIYYSQIVNDFQKGDIAEGYSVSREKKESFPLTVTSAQKNPTAFYLCASSILEQETQYFGPGTRLLVL.

The V and J genes are TRBV6-5 and TRBJ1-5; 7 positions agree with TRBD1. CDR3 length: 16 amino acids. With 4 bases clipped from V and 5 bases from J, the junction kept 11 bases outside the gene matches. Germline-derived CDR1 and CDR2 are MNHEY and SVGAGI. CDR3 DNA: TGTGCCAGCAGTTCTACCAGACAGGGAGGGTATCAGCCCCAGCATTTT. This gives the protein CASSSTRQGGYQPQHF.

Points on this clone: This CDR3 is also generated by other DNA sequences in the sample. V usage is TRBV5-6 and J usage is TRBJ1-2; 7 nucleotides match TRBD1. Trimming removed 0 bases from V and 4 bases from J; junction bases left unmatched: 0. This CDR3 contains 13 residues. CDR1 is SGHDT and CDR2 is YYEEEE in the germline V gene. The chain's CDR3 is CASSLDRGYGYTF. CDR3 sequence (DNA): TGTGCCAGCAGCTTGGACAGGGGCTATGGCTACACCTTC.

The chain has TRBV5-6 and TRBJ1-5; no definite D call. The V end lost 6 bases, the J end lost 7 bases, and 11 bases lay between the germline ends. This CDR3 region has 12 residues. Germline lookup yields CDR1 SGHDT and CDR2 YYEEEE. The CDR3 loop reads CASKRVGQPQHF. Written as DNA, the CDR3 is TGTGCCAGCAAGAGGGTAGGGCAGCCCCAGCATTTT.

V is TRBV9 and J is TRBJ2-2, with 8 bases aligning to TRBD1. V dropped 4 bases and J dropped 5; count of bases not matched to a gene: 7. The CDR3 totals 15 residues. Germline assignment: CDR1 SGDLS and CDR2 YYNGEE. The CDR3 DNA is TGTGCCAGCAGCCTGGACAGGGTGAATACCGGGGAGCTGTTTTTT. It specifies CASSLDRVNTGELFF.

V and J are TRBV6-1 and TRBJ2-5; D possibly matches TRBD1 or TRBD2 (5 bases each). V dropped 4 bases and J dropped 2 bases, with 8 bases sitting between them. Germline loops: CDR1 MNHNS, CDR2 SASEGT. The CDR3 is made up of 13 amino acids. The CDR3 coding sequence is TGTGCCAGCAGTGGATGGGGGCAAGAGACCCAGTACTTC. It translates to CASSGWGQETQYF.

The CDR3 loop reads CASSPRDRANYGYTF. The CDR3 nucleotides are TGTGCCAGCAGCCCTCGGGACAGGGCTAACTATGGCTACACCTTC. This rearrangement joins TRBV14 to TRBJ1-2, with 9 bases aligning to TRBD1. CDR1 is SGHDN, CDR2 FVKESK, per germline. This CDR3 spans 15 amino acids. J was trimmed by 0 bases and V by 4 bases; bases with no gene match: 3.

The rearrangement uses TRBV29-1 and TRBJ1-2, with a possible D match to TRBD1 (6 bases). The CDR3 loop spans 13 amino acids. V lost 2 bases and J lost 4, with 11 bases in between. Germline lookup yields CDR1 SQVTM and CDR2 ANQGSEA. CDR3 sequence (DNA): TGCAGCGTTGAACGGGGGGCCTCCTATGGCTACACCTTC. This sequence encodes CSVERGASYGYTF.

This chain links TRBV9 with TRBJ2-5; 8 nucleotides agree with TRBD2. The germline V gene has CDR1 SGDLS and CDR2 YYNGEE. The CDR3 is 15 amino acids. V shed 4 bases, J shed 4 bases, and the junction held 9 bases outside the gene matches. CDR3 amino acids: CASSPGGGGGETQYF. CDR3 sequence (DNA): TGTGCCAGCAGCCCCGGGGGGGGAGGTGGAGAGACCCAGTACTTC.

The V call is TRBV10-2, the J call TRBJ2-1; TRBD2 matches at 9 bases. The V segment lost 1 base and the J segment 4 bases; nucleotides outside the gene matches: 8. Germline V gene lookup returns CDR1 WSHSY and CDR2 SAAADI. The CDR3 spans 17 residues. CDR3 in amino acids: CASSEWGSGRSYNEQFF. The DNA for the CDR3 is TGCGCCAGCAGTGAGTGGGGTAGCGGGAGATCTTACAATGAGCAGTTCTTC.

V is TRBV5-1 and J is TRBJ1-2, with 12 bases matching TRBD1. The CDR3 covers 15 residues. Germline CDR1 SGHRS, CDR2 YFSETQ. With V trimmed by 5 bases and J by 2 bases, 4 bases remained unmatched. The CDR3 nucleotides are TGCGCCAGCAGATATGGGACAGGGGGCAACTATGGCTACACCTTC. Its translation is CASRYGTGGNYGYTF.

This chain joins TRBV28 and TRBJ2-2; D uncertain. The CDR3 has 13 residues. V lost 5 bases and J lost 5, with 9 bases in between. The germline CDR1 and CDR2 sequences are MDHEN and SYDVKM. This chain's CDR3 is CASSIIGTGELFF. The CDR3 DNA reads as TGTGCCAGCAGTATAATAGGGACCGGGGAGCTGTTTTTT.

The rearrangement joins TRBV27 to TRBJ1-4, with D maybe TRBD1 (5 bases). The germline gives CDR1 MNHEY, CDR2 SMNVEV (reference sequence). Trimming cost V 1 base and J 2 bases, with 5 bases left between them. The CDR3 contains 14 residues. CDR3 loop: CASSLWGTNEKLFF. The DNA of the CDR3 is TGTGCCAGCAGTTTATGGGGGACTAATGAAAAACTGTTTTTT.

The chain combines TRBV10-1 with TRBJ1-2; 9 nucleotides agree with TRBD1. Germline CDR1 and CDR2: WNHNN and SYGVQD (reference sequence). Trimming took 4 bases from V and 3 from J; bases not matched to a gene: 6. The CDR3 length is 15 residues. The CDR3 is CASSALTGGHYGYTF. In nucleotides, the CDR3 is TGCGCCAGCAGTGCCCTCACAGGGGGCCACTATGGCTACACCTTC.

The rearrangement links TRBV9 to TRBJ1-1; a possible D gene is TRBD1 (5 bases). The germline V gene has CDR1 SGDLS and CDR2 YYNGEE. The CDR3 has 13 residues. The V and J ends lost 4 bases and 5 bases respectively, with 12 bases between them. Written as DNA, the CDR3 is TGTGCCAGCAGCACGGGGGGGGAAACTGAAGCTTTCTTT. Its protein is CASSTGGETEAFF. The variable domain in full, with the rest retrieved from reference TRBV9 and TRBJ1-1, is DSGVTQTPKHLITATGQRVTLRCSPRSGDLSVYWYQQSLDQGLQFLIQYYNGEERAKGNILERFSAQQFPDLHSELNLSSLELGDSALYFCASSTGGETEAFFGQGTRLTVV.

The chain joins TRBV10-1 to TRBJ1-1, with TRBD1 matching over 7 bases. The CDR3 totals 14 residues. V lost 6 bases and J lost 3; bases outside the gene matches: 7. Germline CDR1 is WNHNN and CDR2 is SYGVQD (reference sequence). The CDR3 sequence: CASSDRQGDTEAFF. CDR3 DNA sequence: TGCGCCAGCAGCGATAGACAGGGAGACACTGAAGCTTTCTTT.

The J gene is TRBJ2-7, the V gene TRBV7-6; D not certain. Per germline, CDR1 SGHVS and CDR2 FNYEAQ. CDR3 size: 14 residues. Trimming pared 2 bases from V and 2 bases from J, leaving 10 bases between. CDR3 nucleotide sequence: TGTGCCAGCAGCTTACAGGAGACGACCTACGAGCAGTACTTC. Translated, it gives CASSLQETTYEQYF. The variable domain in full, with the rest retrieved from reference TRBV7-6 and TRBJ2-7, is GAGVSQSPRYKVTKRGQDVALRCDPISGHVSLYWYRQALGQGPEFLTYFNYEAQQDKSGLPNDRFSAERPEGSISTLTIQRTEQRDSAMYRCASSLQETTYEQYFGPGTRLTVT.

The chain joins TRBV7-3 to TRBJ2-3; D call uncertain. The V gene lost 5 bases and the J gene lost 6 bases, with 12 bases spanning the gap. Per germline, CDR1 SGHTA and CDR2 FQGTGA. The CDR3 runs 13 residues. CDR3 nucleotide sequence: TGTGCCAGCAGCACCAAGGACCGGGATACGCAGTATTTT. Translation: CASSTKDRDTQYF.

This CDR3 is CASSLVPSTDTQYF. CDR3 in DNA: TGTGCCAGCAGCTTAGTCCCGAGCACAGATACGCAGTATTTT. The V gene is TRBV7-6, the J gene TRBJ2-3; no clear D gene. V lost 1 base and J 0 bases, leaving 5 bases between the germline ends. CDR1 and CDR2 (germline): SGHVS, FNYEAQ. This CDR3 has 14 residues.

This clone came up a few times. The chain couples TRBV9 to TRBJ2-3; no clear D gene. The CDR3 runs to 14 residues. The V gene lost 0 bases and the J gene lost 1 base, with 6 bases spanning the gap. Germline V gene data show CDR1 as SGDLS and CDR2 as YYNGEE. This CDR3 reads CASSVGVGTDTQYF. Here the CDR3 DNA reads TGTGCCAGCAGCGTAGGAGTTGGCACAGATACGCAGTATTTT.

The rearrangement joins TRBV30 to TRBJ2-1, with TRBD2 matching over 9 bases. The V gene end was trimmed by 5 bases and the J gene end by 3 bases; junction bases not matched to a gene: 11. The CDR3 has 16 amino acids. Germline lookup yields CDR1 GTSNPN and CDR2 SVGIG (reference sequence). The CDR3 reads CAWRRLGSGSYNEQFF. CDR3 in DNA: TGTGCCTGGCGACGACTTGGTAGCGGGAGCTACAATGAGCAGTTCTTC.

This clone appeared once. V gene TRBV7-9 combines with J gene TRBJ1-4; D call uncertain. Germline V gene data show CDR1 as SEHNR and CDR2 as FQNEAQ (reference sequence). V was clipped by 3 bases and J by 8 bases, with 7 bases between them. The CDR3 runs 12 residues. Here the CDR3 reads CASSFGDEKLFF. The DNA of the CDR3 is TGTGCCAGCAGCTTCGGAGACGAAAAACTGTTTTTT.

The chain couples TRBV7-9 to TRBJ1-5; D is unclear. This CDR3 spans 18 amino acids. The V end was cut by 3 bases, the J end by 8 bases, with 26 bases between. Germline-derived CDR1 and CDR2 are SEHNR and FQNEAQ (reference sequence). CDR3 DNA: TGTGCCAGCAGCTTTGTACCACCCCCAGACATACGCGGGGAGCCCCAGCATTTT. Translated, it gives CASSFVPPPDIRGEPQHF.

The rearrangement uses TRBV4-3 and TRBJ2-3; 7 positions match TRBD2. The V gene's germline CDR1 is LGHNA and CDR2 YSLEER. V lost 5 bases, J lost 1 base, and 3 bases stayed unmatched. The CDR3 extends over 14 amino acids. The CDR3: CASSGGRGTDTQYF. CDR3 DNA sequence: TGCGCCAGCAGCGGGGGGAGGGGCACAGATACGCAGTATTTT.